The 22 T cell receptor beta chains reported below all come from one sample, sequenced in a study of vaccination and CD4 T cells after COVID-19. The treatment: approximately nine-day PBMC culture with coronavirus spike peptide pools or control peptides (ViraFEST assay). No antigen has been identified for these receptors. The Oncomine TCR Beta short-read assay generated sequence data from the DNA of cultured CD4+ T cells. One entry per CDR3 protein, called by TCRdb with MiXCR from the PCR reads. The profile shows 14,000 or so distinct CDR3 sequences, roughly 27% of them singletons. The starting material was CD4+ T cells from blood, cultured in vitro, obtained before SARS-CoV-2 vaccination. The receptors stem from a human donor who received a COVID-19 vaccine.

This rearrangement joins TRBV1 to TRBJ1-1; TRBD1 is the table's D call, not checked against the DNA. TRBV1 is given as a pseudogene. There are 15 residues in the CDR3. The DNA for the CDR3 is TGCACCAGCAGCGAAGCGGGGCCGCTGAAGACTGAAGCTTTCTTT. Translated: CTSSEAGPLKTEAFF.

In its sample, this clonotype was seen a few times. The chain combines TRBV7-2 with TRBJ2-1; TRBD2 matches at 10 bases. Germline loops: CDR1 SGHTA, CDR2 FQGNSA. Trimming removed 4 bases from V and 4 bases from J; junction bases left unmatched: 4. CDR3 size: 15 residues. The chain's CDR3 is CASSSERGGYNEQFF. The CDR3 DNA reads as TGTGCCAGCAGCTCCGAGCGGGGGGGATACAATGAGCAGTTCTTC.

The chain links TRBV7-3 to TRBJ2-2; D call uncertain. Trimming took off 2 bases at V and 1 base at J, with 11 bases between the two ends. The CDR3 has 16 amino acids. The germline CDR1 and CDR2 sequences are SGHTA and FQGTGA. The CDR3 DNA sequence: TGTGCCAGCAGCTTATCGGCGGTTTTGAACACCGGGGAGCTGTTTTTT. This encodes CASSLSAVLNTGELFF. The full variable domain, in which reference TRBV7-3 and TRBJ2-2 provide the parts outside the CDR3, is GAGVSQTPSNKVTEKGKYVELRCDPISGHTALYWYRQSLGQGPEFLIYFQGTGAADDSGLPNDRFFAVRPEGSVSTLKIQRTERGDSAVYLCASSLSAVLNTGELFFGEGSRLTVL.

The chain has TRBV27 and TRBJ1-4, with D possibly matching TRBD1 (6 bases). This CDR3 has 15 residues. Deletions cut 6 bases from V and 4 bases from J, with 15 bases between. Germline V gives CDR1 MNHEY, CDR2 SMNVEV (reference sequence). The CDR3 is CASRRNGQLNEKLFF. The CDR3 nucleotides read TGTGCCAGCAGACGAAACGGACAGCTTAATGAAAAACTGTTTTTT.

There are a few counts of this clonotype. V is TRBV24-1 and J is TRBJ1-2; unclear D gene. V was cut by 7 bases and J by 4 bases, with 9 bases left in between. This CDR3 contains 12 residues. Germline lookup yields CDR1 KGHDR and CDR2 SFDVKD. The CDR3 nucleotides are TGTGCCACCAGATACAGAGCCTATGGCTACACCTTC. This gives the protein CATRYRAYGYTF.

This clonotype has just a few counts. The V and J genes are TRBV7-8 and TRBJ2-5; D gene uncertain. V was trimmed by 5 bases and J by 0 bases, leaving 10 bases between them. CDR3 size: 14 residues. The germline V gene has CDR1 SGHVS and CDR2 FQNEAQ. Written as DNA, the CDR3 is TGTGCCAGCAGCCCGGGCCACAACCAAGAGACCCAGTACTTC. As protein: CASSPGHNQETQYF.

In its sample, this clonotype is medium-sized. The CDR3, as DNA: TGTGCCACCAGTGATACCGGGACAGGGGTAGAGGATGGCTACACCTTC. The encoded protein is CATSDTGTGVEDGYTF. This chain uses TRBV24-1 with TRBJ1-2; 10 bases line up with TRBD1. V dropped 3 bases and J dropped 6; count of bases not matched to a gene: 9. Germline CDR1 is KGHDR and CDR2 is SFDVKD. CDR3 length equals 16 residues.

V gene TRBV24-1 combines with J gene TRBJ1-5, with D possibly being TRBD1 (5 bases). Trimming stripped 9 bases from V and 4 bases from J, with 12 bases between. Germline V lookup: CDR1 KGHDR, CDR2 SFDVKD. CDR3 size: 13 residues. Written as DNA, the CDR3 is TGTGCCACCGGGGGGGAGCTTAATCAGCCCCAGCATTTT. As protein: CATGGELNQPQHF.

The chain links TRBV2 to TRBJ2-3; TRBD2 matches 7 bases. J was trimmed by 5 bases and V by 8 bases; bases with no gene match: 7. There are 13 residues in the CDR3. From germline, CDR1 is SNHLY and CDR2 FYNNEI. The CDR3 coding sequence is TGTGCCAGCCTAGCGGAAAGGGGAGATACGCAGTATTTT. As protein: CASLAERGDTQYF.

The table lists this clonotype with a few counts. V and J are TRBV6-1 and TRBJ1-4; D is perhaps TRBD1 (6 bases). This CDR3 comprises 17 residues. Per the germline V gene, CDR1 is MNHNS and CDR2 is SASEGT. V lost 7 bases and J lost 3, with 21 bases in between. The CDR3 nucleotides are TGTGCCAGCATGCGGAGGTTCCAGAGGGGGGCTAATGAAAAACTGTTTTTT. It encodes CASMRRFQRGANEKLFF.

The chain uses TRBV19 and TRBJ1-1; D is uncertain. CDR3 length: 12 residues. Germline CDR1 LNHDA, CDR2 SQIVND (reference sequence). V lost 5 bases and J lost 0, with 4 bases in between. The CDR3 loop is CASSPVNTEAFF. CDR3 DNA sequence: TGTGCCAGTAGTCCCGTGAACACTGAAGCTTTCTTT.

In its sample, this clonotype was seen a few times. This rearrangement joins TRBV15 to TRBJ1-2; weak D call: TRBD1 (5 bases). V was clipped by 5 bases and J by 5 bases, with 12 bases between them. The CDR3 totals 13 residues. Germline V CDR1 and CDR2: LNHNV, YYDKDF (reference sequence). For the CDR3, the DNA is TGTGCCACCAGCGGATACCAGGGTTATGGCTACACCTTC. As protein: CATSGYQGYGYTF.

V gene TRBV7-6 combines with J gene TRBJ2-3; D might be TRBD1 or TRBD2, each matching 5 bases. V lost 0 bases, J lost 4 bases, and 17 bases lay in between. The length of the CDR3 is 17 residues. Germline loops: CDR1 SGHVS, CDR2 FNYEAQ. CDR3 sequence reads: CASSLAWDGLVSDTQYF. The CDR3 DNA follows: TGTGCCAGCAGCTTAGCGTGGGACGGGCTCGTATCAGATACGCAGTATTTT. The full variable domain, with the rest looked up from reference TRBV7-6 and TRBJ2-3, is GAGVSQSPRYKVTKRGQDVALRCDPISGHVSLYWYRQALGQGPEFLTYFNYEAQQDKSGLPNDRFSAERPEGSISTLTIQRTEQRDSAMYRCASSLAWDGLVSDTQYFGPGTRLTVL.

This clonotype was observed a few times. The V and J genes are TRBV18 and TRBJ2-5, with a weak D call TRBD1 (5 bases). The CDR3 is made up of 14 amino acids. V lost 3 bases to trimming and J lost 4 bases, with 12 bases between them. Germline CDR1 reads KGHSH; CDR2 reads LQKENI. The CDR3 nucleotides are TGTGCCAGCTCACCGGCCTCTAGGGGAGAGACCCAGTACTTC. This sequence encodes CASSPASRGETQYF.

The rearrangement uses TRBV12-3 or TRBV12-4 and TRBJ2-3, with D hard to call. This CDR3 has 15 residues. The V and J ends lost 1 base and 1 base respectively, with 9 bases between them. CDR3 DNA sequence: TGTGCCAGCAGTTTAGACTCCCCAGGCACAGATACGCAGTATTTT. Its translation is CASSLDSPGTDTQYF.

V is TRBV18 and J is TRBJ1-1; TRBD1 agrees at 7 bases. CDR3 length: 14 residues. J was trimmed by 6 bases and V by 3 bases; bases with no gene match: 7. Germline V gives CDR1 KGHSH, CDR2 LQKENI. CDR3 sequence (DNA): TGTGCCAGCTCACCGAACACAGGGGCCGCTGAAGCTTTCTTT. The encoded protein is CASSPNTGAAEAFF.

This clonotype appeared a few times. The rearrangement uses TRBV2 and TRBJ1-6, with D possibly TRBD1 on 5 matching bases. This CDR3 is built from 14 residues. Looked up from germline, CDR1 is SNHLY and CDR2 is FYNNEI. Trimming cost V 5 bases and J 10 bases, with 15 bases left between them. Here the CDR3 reads CASSSSGTESPLHF. The CDR3 DNA reads TGTGCCAGCAGTTCTTCCGGGACGGAGTCACCCCTCCACTTT.

This clonotype was picked up a small number of times. V usage is TRBV24-1 and J usage is TRBJ1-5; D ambiguous. Germline loops: CDR1 KGHDR, CDR2 SFDVKD. With 9 bases removed from V and 0 bases from J, the gap between germline ends came to 5 bases. This CDR3 has 12 residues. CDR3 loop: CATGSSNQPQHF. CDR3 bases: TGTGCCACCGGGAGTAGCAATCAGCCCCAGCATTTT.

By share, this clonotype counts as medium-sized. The rearrangement joins TRBV20-1 to TRBJ2-3; 9 bases are a match to TRBD2. After removal of 4 bases from V and 0 bases from J, the junction contained 2 bases not matched to a gene. The CDR3 has 14 residues. Germline-derived CDR1 and CDR2 are DFQATT and SNEGSKA (reference sequence). The CDR3 DNA sequence: TGCAGTGCTATTGGGACTAGCAGCACAGATACGCAGTATTTT. Its translation is CSAIGTSSTDTQYF.

This clonotype appeared a few times. The gene calls are TRBV9 and TRBJ2-1, with 7 positions matching TRBD2. The germline CDR1 and CDR2 sequences are SGDLS and YYNGEE. The CDR3 is 15 amino acids. The V segment lost 4 bases and the J segment 3 bases; nucleotides outside the gene matches: 7. The CDR3 coding sequence is TGTGCCAGCAGCTCATCCGGGGGGATCTACAATGAGCAGTTCTTC. Amino acid sequence: CASSSSGGIYNEQFF.

The chain combines TRBV29-1 with TRBJ1-2; 7 nucleotides agree with TRBD1. The junction had 5 bases not matched to a gene; V was cut back by 6 bases and J by 1 base. Germline V gives CDR1 SQVTM, CDR2 ANQGSEA. This CDR3 has 13 residues. The CDR3 sequence is CSVGTADNYGYTF. The CDR3 nucleotides are TGCAGCGTCGGGACAGCTGATAACTATGGCTACACCTTC.

The chain is built from TRBV5-1 and TRBJ2-6, with 8 bases lining up with TRBD1. CDR1 and CDR2 from the germline V gene are SGHRS and YFSETQ. Losses at the gene ends were 3 bases for V and 4 bases for J; bases not matched to a gene: 15. The CDR3 spans 19 residues. DNA of the CDR3: TGCGCCAGCAGCTCCCCCGACAGGGGAGGTCTGGTCGGGGCCAACGTCCTGACTTTC. Its translation: CASSSPDRGGLVGANVLTF.